This TCR beta chain was found in a study of graft-versus-host responses after intestinal transplantation. As to this clone: The antigen is not known.

Germline CDR1 and CDR2: PRHDT and FYEKMQ (reference sequence). The CDR3 totals 15 residues. V was pared by 3 bases and J by 1 base, with 12 bases between. Here immunoSEQ multiplex PCR was the method, and the copy in TCRdb shows in-frame clones only, minus some. The top ten clones hold less than 0.25% of a sample with 30,000 to 50,000 clones, nearly 95% of them seen once. This receptor was taken from a human donor who was the organ donor for an intestinal transplant. The chain combines TRBV13 with TRBJ1-1; D might be TRBD1 (6 bases). The specimen was unstimulated CD8+ T cells sorted from spleen or lymph node cells, collected before transplant. The CDR3 here is CASSLGLGGNTEAFF. CDR3 nucleotides: TGTGCCAGCAGCTTGGGCCTAGGGGGGAACACTGAAGCTTTCTTT.